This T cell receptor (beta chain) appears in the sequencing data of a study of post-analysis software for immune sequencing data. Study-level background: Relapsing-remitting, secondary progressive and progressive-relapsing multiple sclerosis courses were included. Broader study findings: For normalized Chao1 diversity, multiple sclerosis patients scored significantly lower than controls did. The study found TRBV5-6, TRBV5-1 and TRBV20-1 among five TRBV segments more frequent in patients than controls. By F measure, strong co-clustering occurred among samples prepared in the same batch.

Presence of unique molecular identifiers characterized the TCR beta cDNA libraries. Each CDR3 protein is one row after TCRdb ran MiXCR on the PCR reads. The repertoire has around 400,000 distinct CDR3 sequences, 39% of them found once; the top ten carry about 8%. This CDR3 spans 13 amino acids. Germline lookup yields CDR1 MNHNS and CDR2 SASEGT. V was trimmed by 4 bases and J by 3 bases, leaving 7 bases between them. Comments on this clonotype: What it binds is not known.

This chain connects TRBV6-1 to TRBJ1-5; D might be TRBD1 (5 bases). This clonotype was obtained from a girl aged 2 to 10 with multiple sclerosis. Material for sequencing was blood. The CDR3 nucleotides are TGTGCCAGCAGTGTGGGACCCAATCAGCCCCAGCATTTT. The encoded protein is CASSVGPNQPQHF.